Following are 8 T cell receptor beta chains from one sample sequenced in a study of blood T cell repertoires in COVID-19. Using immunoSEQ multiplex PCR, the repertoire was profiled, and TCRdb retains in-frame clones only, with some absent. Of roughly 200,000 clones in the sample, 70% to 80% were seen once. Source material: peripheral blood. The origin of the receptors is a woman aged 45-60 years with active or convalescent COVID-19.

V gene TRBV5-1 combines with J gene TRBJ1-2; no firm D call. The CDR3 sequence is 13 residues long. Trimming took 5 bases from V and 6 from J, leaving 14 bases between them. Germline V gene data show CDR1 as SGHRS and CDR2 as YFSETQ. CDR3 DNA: TGCGCCAGCAGTCCCGCCCTAACGGATGGCTACACCTTC. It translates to CASSPALTDGYTF.

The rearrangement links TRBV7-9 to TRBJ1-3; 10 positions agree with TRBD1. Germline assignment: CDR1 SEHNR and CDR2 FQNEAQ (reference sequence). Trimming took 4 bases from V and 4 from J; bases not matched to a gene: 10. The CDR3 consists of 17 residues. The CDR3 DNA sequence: TGTGCCAGCAGCTCATCCGGGACAGGGGCGAAAGGAAACACCATATATTTT. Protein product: CASSSSGTGAKGNTIYF.

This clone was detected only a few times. For the CDR3, the DNA is TGTGCCAGTAGTATAGATACGGGACAACTCTCTGGAAACACCATATATTTT. Encoded protein: CASSIDTGQLSGNTIYF. The chain recombines TRBV19 with TRBJ1-3; TRBD1 might be the D (6 bases). The germline V and J ends were trimmed by 0 bases and 0 bases, with 12 bases remaining between them. Germline V gives CDR1 LNHDA, CDR2 SQIVND (reference sequence). The CDR3 has 17 residues.

CDR3: CASTYGQGSTDTQYF. The CDR3 DNA reads TGTGCCAGCACCTACGGGCAGGGCAGCACAGATACGCAGTATTTT. The chain carries TRBV2 and TRBJ2-3; D possibly corresponds to TRBD1 (5 bases). The CDR3 runs to 15 residues. Germline CDR1 and CDR2: SNHLY and FYNNEI. Trimming shortened V by 7 bases and J by 0 bases, and 14 bases separated the two germline ends.

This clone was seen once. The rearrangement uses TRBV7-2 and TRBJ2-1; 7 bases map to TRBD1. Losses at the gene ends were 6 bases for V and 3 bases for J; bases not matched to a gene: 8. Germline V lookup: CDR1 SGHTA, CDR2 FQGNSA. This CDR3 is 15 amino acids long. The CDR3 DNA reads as TGTGCCAGCAGTTCTACAGGGGTCCTCTACAATGAGCAGTTCTTC. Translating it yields CASSSTGVLYNEQFF.

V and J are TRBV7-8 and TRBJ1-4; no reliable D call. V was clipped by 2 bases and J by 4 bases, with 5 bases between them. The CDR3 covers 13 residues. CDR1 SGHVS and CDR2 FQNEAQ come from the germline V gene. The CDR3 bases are TGTGCCAGCAGCTTATACTATAATGAAAAACTGTTTTTT. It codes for CASSLYYNEKLFF.

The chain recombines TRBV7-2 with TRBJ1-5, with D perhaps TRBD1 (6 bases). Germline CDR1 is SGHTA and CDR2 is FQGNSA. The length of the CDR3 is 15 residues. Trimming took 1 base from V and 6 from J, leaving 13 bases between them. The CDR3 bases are TGTGCCAGCAGCTTAGAGGGGGGGGATACTCAGCCCCAGCATTTT. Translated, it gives CASSLEGGDTQPQHF.

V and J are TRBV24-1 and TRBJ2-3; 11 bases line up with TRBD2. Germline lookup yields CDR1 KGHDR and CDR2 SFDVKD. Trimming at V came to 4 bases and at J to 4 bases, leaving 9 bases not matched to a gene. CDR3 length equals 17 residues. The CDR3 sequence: CATSERGLAGVADTQYF. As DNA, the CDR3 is TGTGCCACCAGTGAACGAGGACTAGCGGGTGTTGCAGATACGCAGTATTTT.